This paragraph covers one TCR beta chain sequence. Its antigen is as yet unknown. The data were taken from a study of cytomegalovirus exposure and HLA in healthy donors. General study findings and limits: As a later analysis showed, several of the most significant clusters appeared to be linked to common viral pathogens.

PCR employed 60 Vbeta and 13 Jbeta primers. This table comes from immunoSEQ multiplex PCR, and its TCRdb copy is limited to in-frame clones, with some not included. Of around 100,000 clones listed, 84% are singletons. The source of this sequence is a woman aged 18 to 35 in good health and CMV-seropositive. Input material: PBMCs.

Written as DNA, the CDR3 is TGTGCCAGCAGTTTTCCCAGGGTGGGAGGCAATGAGCAGTTCTTC. It yields the protein CASSFPRVGGNEQFF. The rearrangement links TRBV28 to TRBJ2-1; a weak D match, TRBD2 (6 bases). Germline lookup yields CDR1 MDHEN and CDR2 SYDVKM. The CDR3 contains 15 residues. The germline V and J ends were trimmed by 3 bases and 6 bases, with 15 bases remaining between them.